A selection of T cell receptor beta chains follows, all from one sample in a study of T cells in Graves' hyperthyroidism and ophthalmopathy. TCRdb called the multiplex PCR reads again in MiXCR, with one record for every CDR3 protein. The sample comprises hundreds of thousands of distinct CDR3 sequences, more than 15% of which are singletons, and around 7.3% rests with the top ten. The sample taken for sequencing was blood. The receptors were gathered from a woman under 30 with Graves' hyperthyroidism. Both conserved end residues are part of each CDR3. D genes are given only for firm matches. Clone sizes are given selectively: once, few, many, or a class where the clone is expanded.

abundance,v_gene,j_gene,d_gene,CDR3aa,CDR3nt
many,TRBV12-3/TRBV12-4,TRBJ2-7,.,CASSPGGLVDEQYF,TGTGCCAGCAGTCCGGGGGGCCTTGTGGACGAGCAGTACTTC
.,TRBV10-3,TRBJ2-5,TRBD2,CAISERGGQETQYF,TGTGCCATCAGTGAGCGGGGGGGGCAAGAGACCCAGTACTTC
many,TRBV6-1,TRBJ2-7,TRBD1,CASRQGAEQYF,TGTGCCAGCCGACAGGGGGCTGAGCAGTACTTC
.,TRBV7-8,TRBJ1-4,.,CASSRGPGAGEKLFF,TGTGCCAGCAGCCGAGGACCCGGGGCAGGGGAAAAACTGTTTTTT
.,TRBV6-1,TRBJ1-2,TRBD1,CASSRQDRGGGYTF,TGTGCCAGCAGTCGACAAGACAGGGGGGGCGGCTACACCTTC
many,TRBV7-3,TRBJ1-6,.,CASSLPARGAYNSPLHF,TGTGCCAGCAGCTTACCGGCCCGGGGGGCCTATAATTCACCCCTCCACTTT
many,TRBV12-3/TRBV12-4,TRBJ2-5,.,CASRSQGFQETQYF,TGTGCCAGCAGGTCACAGGGATTTCAAGAGACCCAGTACTTC
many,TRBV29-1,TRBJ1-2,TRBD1,CSVGTGTGSSGGYTF,TGCAGCGTGGGTACCGGGACAGGGTCGTCTGGTGGCTACACCTTC
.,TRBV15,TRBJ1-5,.,CATGEDRSNQPQHF,TGTGCCACCGGCGAAGACCGGAGCAATCAGCCCCAGCATTTT
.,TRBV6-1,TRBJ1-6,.,CASSRTNQGNNSPLHF,TGTGCCAGCAGTAGAACAAACCAGGGGAATAATTCACCCCTCCACTTT
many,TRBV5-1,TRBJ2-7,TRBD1,CASSYRTGSYEQYF,TGCGCCAGCAGCTACCGGACAGGCTCCTACGAGCAGTACTTC
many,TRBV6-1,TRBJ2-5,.,CASSEAGGLVKTQYF,TGTGCCAGCAGTGAAGCGGGGGGCCTCGTAAAGACCCAGTACTTC
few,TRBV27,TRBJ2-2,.,CASSPSQGPSGGLFF,TGTGCCAGCAGTCCCTCCCAGGGTCCTTCCGGGGGCCTGTTTTTT
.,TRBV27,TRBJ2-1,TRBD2,CASSWEGGYNEQFF,TGTGCCAGCAGTTGGGAGGGTGGCTACAATGAGCAGTTCTTC
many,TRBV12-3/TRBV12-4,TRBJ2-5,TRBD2,CASRHTSGGGETQYF,TGTGCCAGCAGGCATACTAGCGGGGGGGGAGAGACCCAGTACTTC
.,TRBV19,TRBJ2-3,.,CASSNLLGEREDTQYF,TGTGCCAGTAGTAATCTATTGGGGGAACGGGAAGATACGCAGTATTTT
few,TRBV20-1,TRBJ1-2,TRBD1,CSARAGTGANYGYTF,TGCAGTGCTAGAGCCGGGACAGGTGCGAACTATGGCTACACCTTC
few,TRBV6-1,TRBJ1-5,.,CASRIQPQHF,TGTGCCAGCCGCATCCAGCCCCAGCATTTT
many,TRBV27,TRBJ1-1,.,CASSLRGSGTEAFF,TGTGCCAGCAGTTTGCGGGGATCGGGCACTGAAGCTTTCTTT